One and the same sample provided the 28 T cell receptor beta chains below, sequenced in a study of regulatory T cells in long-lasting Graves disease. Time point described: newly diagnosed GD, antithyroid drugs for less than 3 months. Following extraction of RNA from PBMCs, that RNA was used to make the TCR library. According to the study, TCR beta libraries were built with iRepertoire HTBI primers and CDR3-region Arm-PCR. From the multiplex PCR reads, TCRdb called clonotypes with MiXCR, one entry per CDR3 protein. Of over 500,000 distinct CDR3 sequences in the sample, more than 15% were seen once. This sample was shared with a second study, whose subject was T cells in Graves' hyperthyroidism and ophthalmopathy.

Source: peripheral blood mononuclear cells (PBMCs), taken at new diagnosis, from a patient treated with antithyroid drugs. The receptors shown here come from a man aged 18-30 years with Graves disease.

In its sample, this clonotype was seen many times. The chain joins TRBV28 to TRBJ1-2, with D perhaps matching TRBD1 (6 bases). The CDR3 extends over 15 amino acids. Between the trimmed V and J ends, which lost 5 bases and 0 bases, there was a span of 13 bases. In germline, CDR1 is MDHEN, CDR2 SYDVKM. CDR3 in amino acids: CASSLGGSTNYGYTF. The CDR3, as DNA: TGTGCCAGCAGTCTAGGGGGGTCAACTAACTATGGCTACACCTTC.

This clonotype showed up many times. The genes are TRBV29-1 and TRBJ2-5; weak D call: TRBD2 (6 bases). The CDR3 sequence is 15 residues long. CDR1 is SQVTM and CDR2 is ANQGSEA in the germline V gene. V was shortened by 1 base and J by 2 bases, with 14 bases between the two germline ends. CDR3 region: CSVEGLALTQETQYF. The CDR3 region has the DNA TGCAGCGTTGAAGGCCTAGCGCTGACACAAGAGACCCAGTACTTC.

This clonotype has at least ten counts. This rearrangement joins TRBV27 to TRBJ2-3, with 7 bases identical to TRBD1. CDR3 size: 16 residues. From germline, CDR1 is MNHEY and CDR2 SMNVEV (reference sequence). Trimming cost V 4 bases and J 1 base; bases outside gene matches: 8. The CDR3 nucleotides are TGTGCCAGCAGTTCCTACAGGGGCCTTGGCACAGATACGCAGTATTTT. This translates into CASSSYRGLGTDTQYF.

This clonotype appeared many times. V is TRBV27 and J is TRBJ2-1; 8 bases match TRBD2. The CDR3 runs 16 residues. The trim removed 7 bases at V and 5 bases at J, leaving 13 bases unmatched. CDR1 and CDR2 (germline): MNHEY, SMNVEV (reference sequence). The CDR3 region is CASNQLGLAGNNEQFF. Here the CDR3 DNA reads TGTGCCAGCAACCAACTAGGGCTAGCGGGTAACAATGAGCAGTTCTTC.

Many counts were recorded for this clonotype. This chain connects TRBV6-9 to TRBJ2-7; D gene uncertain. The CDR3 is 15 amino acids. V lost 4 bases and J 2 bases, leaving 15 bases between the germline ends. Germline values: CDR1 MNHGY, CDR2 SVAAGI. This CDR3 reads CASSSLGWVTYEQYF. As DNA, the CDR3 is TGTGCCAGCAGTTCCTTAGGGTGGGTAACCTACGAGCAGTACTTC.

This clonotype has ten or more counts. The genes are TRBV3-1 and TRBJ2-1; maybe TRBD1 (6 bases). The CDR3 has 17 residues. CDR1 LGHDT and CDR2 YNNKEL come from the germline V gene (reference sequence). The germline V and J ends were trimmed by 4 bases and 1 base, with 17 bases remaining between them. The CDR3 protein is CASSPRQAQGSYNEQFF. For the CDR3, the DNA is TGTGCCAGCAGCCCCCGACAGGCCCAGGGTTCCTACAATGAGCAGTTCTTC.

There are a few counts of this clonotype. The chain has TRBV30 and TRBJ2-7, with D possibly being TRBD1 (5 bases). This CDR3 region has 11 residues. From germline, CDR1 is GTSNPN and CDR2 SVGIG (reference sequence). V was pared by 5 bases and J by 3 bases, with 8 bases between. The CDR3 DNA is TGTGCCTGGGTGGACATCTACGAGCAGTACTTC. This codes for CAWVDIYEQYF.

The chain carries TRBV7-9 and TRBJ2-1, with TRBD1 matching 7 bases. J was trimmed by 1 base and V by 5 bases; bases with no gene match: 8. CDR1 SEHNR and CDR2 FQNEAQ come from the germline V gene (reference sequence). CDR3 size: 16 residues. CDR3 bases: TGTGCCAGCAGCACTCAGGGGGTGGGTTCCTACAATGAGCAGTTCTTC. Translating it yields CASSTQGVGSYNEQFF.

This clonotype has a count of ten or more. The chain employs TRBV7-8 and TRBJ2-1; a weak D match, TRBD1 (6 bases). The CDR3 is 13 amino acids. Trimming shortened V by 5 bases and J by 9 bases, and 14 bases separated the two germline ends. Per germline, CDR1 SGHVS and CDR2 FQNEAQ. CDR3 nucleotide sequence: TGTGCCAGCAGCCAGGGGCGCTCCGGTGAGCAGTTCTTC. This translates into CASSQGRSGEQFF.

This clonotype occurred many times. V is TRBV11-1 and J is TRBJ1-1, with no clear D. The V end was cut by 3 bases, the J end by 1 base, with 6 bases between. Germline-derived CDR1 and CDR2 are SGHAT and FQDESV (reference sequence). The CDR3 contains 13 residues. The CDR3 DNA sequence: TGTGCCAGCAGCTTGTCTAAGAACACTGAAGCTTTCTTT. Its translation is CASSLSKNTEAFF.

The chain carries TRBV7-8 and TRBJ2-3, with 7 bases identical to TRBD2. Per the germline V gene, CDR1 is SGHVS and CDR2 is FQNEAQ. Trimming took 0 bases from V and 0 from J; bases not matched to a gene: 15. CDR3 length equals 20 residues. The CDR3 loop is CASSLAGDYQSGFSTDTQYF. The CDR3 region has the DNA TGTGCCAGCAGCTTAGCGGGGGACTATCAGTCGGGGTTTAGCACAGATACGCAGTATTTT.

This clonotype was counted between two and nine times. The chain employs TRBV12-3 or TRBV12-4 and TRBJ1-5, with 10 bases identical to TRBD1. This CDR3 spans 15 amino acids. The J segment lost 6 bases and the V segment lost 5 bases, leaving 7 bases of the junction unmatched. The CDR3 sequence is CASSLTWTGGQPQHF. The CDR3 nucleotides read TGTGCCAGCAGTCTAACCTGGACAGGGGGTCAGCCCCAGCATTTT.

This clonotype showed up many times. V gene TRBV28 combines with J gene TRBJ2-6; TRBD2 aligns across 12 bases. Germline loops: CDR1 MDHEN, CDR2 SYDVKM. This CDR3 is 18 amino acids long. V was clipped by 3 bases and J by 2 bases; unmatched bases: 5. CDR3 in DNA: TGTGCCAGCAGTTTTTTCGGACTAGCGGGAACTGGGGCCAACGTCCTGACTTTC. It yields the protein CASSFFGLAGTGANVLTF.

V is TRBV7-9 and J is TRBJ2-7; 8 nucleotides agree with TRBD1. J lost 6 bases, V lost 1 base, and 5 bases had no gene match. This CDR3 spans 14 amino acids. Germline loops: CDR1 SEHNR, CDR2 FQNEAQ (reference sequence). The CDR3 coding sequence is TGTGCCAGCAGCTTAGGCAGGGGGCTTAGCGAGCAGTACTTC. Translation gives CASSLGRGLSEQYF.

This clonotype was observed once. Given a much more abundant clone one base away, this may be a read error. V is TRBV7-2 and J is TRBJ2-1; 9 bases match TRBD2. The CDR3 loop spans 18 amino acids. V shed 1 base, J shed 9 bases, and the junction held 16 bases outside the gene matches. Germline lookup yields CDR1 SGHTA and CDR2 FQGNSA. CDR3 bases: TGTGCCAGCAGCTTAGGGGGTTTAGCGGGAGCCCCCCTCGGTGAGCAGTTCTTC. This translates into CASSLGGLAGAPLGEQFF.

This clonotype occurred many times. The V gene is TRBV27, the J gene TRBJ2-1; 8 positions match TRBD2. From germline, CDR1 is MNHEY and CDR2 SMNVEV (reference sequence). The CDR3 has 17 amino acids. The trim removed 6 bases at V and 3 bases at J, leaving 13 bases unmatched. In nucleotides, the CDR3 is TGTGCCAGCAGAAGGGGGACTAGAAGATTGTACTACAATGAGCAGTTCTTC. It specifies CASRRGTRRLYYNEQFF.

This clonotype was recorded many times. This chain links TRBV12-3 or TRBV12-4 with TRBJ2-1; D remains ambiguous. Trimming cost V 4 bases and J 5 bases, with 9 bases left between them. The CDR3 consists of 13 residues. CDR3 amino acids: CASSSMFHNEQFF. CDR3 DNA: TGTGCCAGCAGTTCCATGTTCCACAATGAGCAGTTCTTC.

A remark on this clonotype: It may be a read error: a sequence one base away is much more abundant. Written as DNA, the CDR3 is TGTGCCAGCAGTTACCCTCTCCCTAGCGGGAGAGGGTCCTACGAAGAGACCGAGTACTTC. Its translation: CASSYPLPSGRGSYEETEYF. This chain uses TRBV6-2 or TRBV6-3 with TRBJ2-5, with 10 bases aligning to TRBD2. CDR3 size: 20 residues. Germline assignment: CDR1 MNHEY and CDR2 SVGEGT.

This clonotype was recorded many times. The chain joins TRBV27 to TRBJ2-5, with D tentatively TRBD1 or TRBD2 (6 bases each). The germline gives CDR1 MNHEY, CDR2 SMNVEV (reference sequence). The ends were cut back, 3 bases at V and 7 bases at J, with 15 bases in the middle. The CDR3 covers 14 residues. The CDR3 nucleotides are TGTGCCAGCAGTTTCGGGGGCGAGTCCGGGACCCAGTACTTC. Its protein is CASSFGGESGTQYF.

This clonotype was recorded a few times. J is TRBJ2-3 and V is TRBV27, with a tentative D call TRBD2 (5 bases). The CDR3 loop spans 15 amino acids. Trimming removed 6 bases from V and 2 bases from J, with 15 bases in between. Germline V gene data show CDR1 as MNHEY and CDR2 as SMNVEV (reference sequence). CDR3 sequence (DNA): TGTGCCAGCAGCCGCACCGACTACCTCACAGATACGCAGTATTTT. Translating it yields CASSRTDYLTDTQYF.

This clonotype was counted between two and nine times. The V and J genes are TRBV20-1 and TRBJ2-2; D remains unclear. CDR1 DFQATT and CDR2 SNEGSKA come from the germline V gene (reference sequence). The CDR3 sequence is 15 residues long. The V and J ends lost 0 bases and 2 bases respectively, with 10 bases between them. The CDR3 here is CSARDRRTNTGELFF. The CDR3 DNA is TGCAGTGCTAGAGATCGTAGGACCAACACCGGGGAGCTGTTTTTT.

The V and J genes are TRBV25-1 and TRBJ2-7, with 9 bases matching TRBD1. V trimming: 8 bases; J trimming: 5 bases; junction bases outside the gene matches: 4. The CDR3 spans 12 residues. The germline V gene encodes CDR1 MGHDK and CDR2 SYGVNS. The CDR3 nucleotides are TGTGCCAGCGGACAGGGGTGGCACGAGCAGTACTTC. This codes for CASGQGWHEQYF.

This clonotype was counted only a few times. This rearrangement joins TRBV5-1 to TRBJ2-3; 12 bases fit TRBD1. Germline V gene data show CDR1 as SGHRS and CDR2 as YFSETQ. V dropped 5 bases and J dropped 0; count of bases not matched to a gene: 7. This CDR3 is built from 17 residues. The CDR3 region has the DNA TGCGCCAGCAGAACCGGGACAGGGGGCTCCAGCACAGATACGCAGTATTTT. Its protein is CASRTGTGGSSTDTQYF.

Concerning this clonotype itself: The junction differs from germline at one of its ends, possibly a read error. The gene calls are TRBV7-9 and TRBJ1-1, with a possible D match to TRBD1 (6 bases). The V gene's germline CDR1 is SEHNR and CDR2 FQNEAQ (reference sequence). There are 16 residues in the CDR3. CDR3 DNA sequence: TGTGCCGGCAGCTCCTTTACGGGACATTTGAACACTGAAGCTTTCTTT. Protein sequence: CAGSSFTGHLNTEAFF.

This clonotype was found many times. CDR3 sequence: CSVSGTGGFYEQYF. In DNA, the CDR3 is TGCAGCGTCTCCGGGACAGGGGGCTTCTACGAGCAGTACTTC. The gene calls are TRBV29-1 and TRBJ2-7, with 12 bases aligning to TRBD1. This CDR3 region has 14 residues. The V and J ends lost 6 bases and 3 bases, in that order; junction bases with no gene match: 6. CDR1 and CDR2 (germline): SQVTM, ANQGSEA.

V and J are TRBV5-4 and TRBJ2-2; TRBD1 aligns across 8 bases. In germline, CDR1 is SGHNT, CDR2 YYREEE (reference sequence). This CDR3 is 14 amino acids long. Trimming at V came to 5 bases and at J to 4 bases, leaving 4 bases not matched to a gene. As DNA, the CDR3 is TGTGCCAGCAGTACGGGACAGGCCACCGGGGAGCTGTTTTTT. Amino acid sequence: CASSTGQATGELFF.

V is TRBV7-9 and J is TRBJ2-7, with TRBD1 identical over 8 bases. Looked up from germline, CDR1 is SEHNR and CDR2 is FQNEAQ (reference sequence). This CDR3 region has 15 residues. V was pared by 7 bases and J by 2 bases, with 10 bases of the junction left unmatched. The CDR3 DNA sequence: TGTGCCAGCATCAAAATACAGGGGGGACCCTACGAGCAGTACTTC. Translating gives CASIKIQGGPYEQYF.

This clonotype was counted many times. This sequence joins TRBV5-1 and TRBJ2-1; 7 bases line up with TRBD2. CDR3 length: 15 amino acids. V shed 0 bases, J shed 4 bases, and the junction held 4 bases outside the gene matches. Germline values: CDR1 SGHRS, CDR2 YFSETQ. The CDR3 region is CASSLELATYNEQFF. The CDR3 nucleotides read TGCGCCAGCAGCTTGGAACTAGCGACTTACAATGAGCAGTTCTTC.